One and the same sample provided the 32 T cell receptor beta chains below, sequenced in a study of shared clonotypes between healthy human individuals. The protocol was immunoSEQ multiplex PCR, while the TCRdb copy is restricted to in-frame clones and leaves out a portion. This sample has 1.4 million or so clones, with around 98.5% found just once. The specimen was naive CD4+ T cells sorted from blood. Subset meaning: CD45RA+ positively selected. The receptors were gathered from a man aged 25-40 years in good health.

This chain's CDR3 is CASSSLYGSYEQYF. In nucleotides, the CDR3 is TGTGCCAGCAGCTCACTTTACGGCTCCTACGAGCAGTACTTC. This chain connects TRBV11-2 to TRBJ2-7, with D uncertain. The CDR3 loop spans 14 amino acids. The germline CDR1 and CDR2 sequences are SGHAT and FQNNGV. V lost 4 bases to trimming and J lost 0 bases, with 10 bases between them.

V and J are TRBV10-1 and TRBJ2-1; tentatively, D is TRBD2 (5 bases). CDR3 size: 15 residues. Trimming pared 2 bases from V and 1 base from J, leaving 9 bases between. Germline-derived CDR1 and CDR2 are WNHNN and SYGVQD (reference sequence). The CDR3 coding sequence is TGCGCCAGCAGTGAGACTAGTTTGTCCTACAATGAGCAGTTCTTC. This sequence encodes CASSETSLSYNEQFF.

This clone was counted once. This sequence joins TRBV7-2 and TRBJ2-2, with D uncertain. V lost 0 bases and J 6 bases, leaving 8 bases between the germline ends. The CDR3 totals 14 residues. Germline V lookup: CDR1 SGHTA, CDR2 FQGNSA. The CDR3 DNA sequence: TGTGCCAGCAGCTTAGCGTCGGGCCCCGGGGAGCTGTTTTTT. It specifies CASSLASGPGELFF.

The gene calls are TRBV15 and TRBJ1-4; no reliable D call. The CDR3 extends over 14 amino acids. Germline lookup yields CDR1 LNHNV and CDR2 YYDKDF (reference sequence). V was shortened by 0 bases and J by 8 bases, with 10 bases between the two germline ends. This CDR3 reads CATSRDPGREKLFF. CDR3 DNA sequence: TGTGCCACCAGCAGAGACCCAGGAAGGGAAAAACTGTTTTTT.

The chain combines TRBV6-5 with TRBJ1-1, with 7 bases fitting TRBD1. V lost 6 bases to trimming and J lost 0 bases; unmatched junction nucleotides: 7. CDR3 length equals 15 residues. In germline, CDR1 is MNHEY, CDR2 SVGAGI. In DNA, the CDR3 is TGTGCCAGCAGATCTCTAGGGACAGTGAACACTGAAGCTTTCTTT. It yields the protein CASRSLGTVNTEAFF.

This clone was counted between two and nine times. Distinct nucleotide sequences in the sample also encode this CDR3. The chain combines TRBV28 with TRBJ1-5; D remains ambiguous. V lost 3 bases to trimming and J lost 4 bases, with 1 base between them. Germline assignment: CDR1 MDHEN and CDR2 SYDVKM. This CDR3 comprises 11 residues. CDR3 nucleotide sequence: TGTGCCAGCAGTTTTAATCAGCCCCAGCATTTT. This codes for CASSFNQPQHF.

The chain joins TRBV7-8 to TRBJ2-6; D gene unclear. V was pared by 5 bases and J by 0 bases, with 8 bases between. There are 15 residues in the CDR3. Germline CDR1 reads SGHVS; CDR2 reads FQNEAQ. CDR3 residues: CASSGVGSGANVLTF. CDR3 DNA sequence: TGTGCCAGCAGCGGGGTTGGCTCTGGGGCCAACGTCCTGACTTTC.

V usage is TRBV29-1 and J usage is TRBJ2-2; weak D call: TRBD2 (5 bases). Trimming removed 0 bases at V and 7 bases at J, with 15 bases between. CDR1 and CDR2 from the germline V gene are SQVTM and ANQGSEA. CDR3 length equals 15 residues. The CDR3 loop is CSVEDLGEVSGELFF. DNA for the CDR3: TGCAGCGTTGAAGATCTCGGGGAAGTAAGCGGGGAGCTGTTTTTT.

This rearrangement joins TRBV29-1 to TRBJ2-1, with 11 bases matching TRBD2. V dropped 0 bases and J dropped 4; count of bases not matched to a gene: 8. Germline-derived CDR1 and CDR2 are SQVTM and ANQGSEA. This CDR3 contains 17 residues. The CDR3 is CSVEDRVAGGPYNEQFF. As DNA, the CDR3 is TGCAGCGTTGAAGATCGGGTAGCGGGAGGGCCATACAATGAGCAGTTCTTC.

The chain recombines TRBV6-1 with TRBJ2-7, with a weak D call TRBD1 (6 bases). V dropped 6 bases and J dropped 6 bases, with 12 bases sitting between them. This CDR3 contains 12 residues. Germline V gene sequence: CDR1 MNHNS, CDR2 SASEGT. CDR3 in amino acids: CASSRDTIEQYF. In nucleotides, the CDR3 is TGTGCCAGCAGCCGGGACACCATCGAGCAGTACTTC.

This clone was recorded only once. The chain links TRBV7-8 to TRBJ1-5; no reliable D call. CDR3 length: 14 amino acids. CDR1 is SGHVS and CDR2 is FQNEAQ in the germline V gene. Trimming shortened V by 3 bases and J by 6 bases, and 12 bases separated the two germline ends. The CDR3 region has the DNA TGTGCCAGCAGCTTTCCCGGAACTGGTCAGCCCCAGCATTTT. Protein: CASSFPGTGQPQHF.

The chain couples TRBV18 to TRBJ2-1, with a weak D call TRBD2 (5 bases). The length of the CDR3 is 15 residues. V shed 3 bases and J shed 2 bases, with 11 bases lying between them. Per the germline V gene, CDR1 is KGHSH and CDR2 is LQKENI. The CDR3 reads CASSPGVGPYNEQFF. CDR3 bases: TGTGCCAGCTCACCCGGGGTTGGCCCCTACAATGAGCAGTTCTTC.

The CDR3 DNA reads as TGCAGCGTCCTACGGGACAACTACGAGCAGTACTTC. Translated: CSVLRDNYEQYF. The J gene is TRBJ2-7, the V gene TRBV29-1, with D perhaps TRBD1 (6 bases). Trimming removed 6 bases at V and 3 bases at J, with 12 bases between. Germline V CDR1 and CDR2: SQVTM, ANQGSEA. This CDR3 has 12 residues.

The chain recombines TRBV5-4 with TRBJ1-1; 8 nucleotides line up with TRBD1. V shed 3 bases and J 6 bases; nucleotides not matched to a gene: 4. The CDR3 runs to 13 residues. The germline V gene encodes CDR1 SGHNT and CDR2 YYREEE (reference sequence). CDR3 loop: CASSWDRSAEAFF. CDR3 coding DNA: TGTGCCAGCAGCTGGGACAGGTCCGCTGAAGCTTTCTTT.

This sequence joins TRBV2 and TRBJ1-1; D gene uncertain. Between the trimmed V and J ends, which lost 1 base and 2 bases, there was a span of 5 bases. This CDR3 region has 13 residues. Germline CDR1 reads SNHLY; CDR2 reads FYNNEI. The CDR3 spells CASSEDFNTEAFF. For the CDR3, the DNA is TGTGCCAGCAGTGAAGATTTTAACACTGAAGCTTTCTTT.

The J gene is TRBJ2-1, the V gene TRBV10-3; maybe TRBD2 (6 bases). The CDR3 length is 15 residues. V was cut by 4 bases and J by 5 bases, with 15 bases left in between. Germline CDR1 and CDR2: ENHRY and SYGVKD. The CDR3 loop reads CAISVNSGRNNEQFF. CDR3 coding DNA: TGTGCCATCAGTGTTAATAGCGGCCGAAACAATGAGCAGTTCTTC.

V usage is TRBV6-1 and J usage is TRBJ1-5, with a weak D call TRBD1 (5 bases). CDR1 and CDR2 from the germline V gene are MNHNS and SASEGT. Trimming removed 1 base from V and 7 bases from J, with 11 bases in between. The CDR3 is made up of 14 amino acids. This CDR3 is CASSEGVGGQPQHF. For the CDR3, the DNA is TGTGCCAGCAGTGAAGGTGTGGGGGGGCAGCCCCAGCATTTT.

The V and J genes are TRBV14 and TRBJ1-3; no definite D call. The CDR3 has 19 residues. V was shortened by 4 bases and J by 0 bases, with 22 bases between the two germline ends. Germline-derived CDR1 and CDR2 are SGHDN and FVKESK. The CDR3 spells CASSPPARPNTDSGNTIYF. The CDR3 DNA is TGTGCCAGCAGCCCCCCGGCCAGACCAAACACGGACTCTGGAAACACCATATATTTT.

V gene TRBV5-6 combines with J gene TRBJ2-1; D may be TRBD2 (5 bases). The CDR3 totals 14 residues. V lost 3 bases to trimming and J lost 6 bases, with 13 bases between them. Germline V lookup: CDR1 SGHDT, CDR2 YYEEEE. In nucleotides, the CDR3 is TGTGCCAGCAGCTCGTCACTAGTGCCCAATGAGCAGTTCTTC. Encoded protein: CASSSSLVPNEQFF.

The chain combines TRBV7-6 with TRBJ2-3, with TRBD1 identical over 8 bases. The CDR3 runs to 16 residues. Germline lookup yields CDR1 SGHVS and CDR2 FNYEAQ. Losses at the gene ends were 1 base for V and 5 bases for J; bases not matched to a gene: 8. The CDR3 sequence is CASSLGFGTGGDTQYF. In nucleotides, the CDR3 is TGTGCCAGCAGCTTAGGGTTCGGGACAGGTGGAGATACGCAGTATTTT.

The rearrangement joins TRBV6-6 to TRBJ2-1; 10 nucleotides align to TRBD2. Germline V gene data show CDR1 as MNHNY and CDR2 as SVGAGI (reference sequence). Germline trimming cut 2 bases from V and 6 bases from J; bases unmatched to any gene: 4. The CDR3 contains 15 residues. The chain's CDR3 is CASSYSLAGVNEQFF. In DNA, the CDR3 is TGTGCCAGCAGTTACAGTCTAGCGGGAGTCAATGAGCAGTTCTTC.

The chain couples TRBV6-1 to TRBJ2-7; 9 bases fit TRBD2. J lost 0 bases, V lost 5 bases, and 5 bases had no gene match. This CDR3 comprises 15 residues. Germline V CDR1 and CDR2: MNHNS, SASEGT. The CDR3 spells CASSRTSALSYEQYF. DNA of the CDR3: TGTGCCAGCAGTCGGACTAGCGCCCTCTCCTACGAGCAGTACTTC.

The chain couples TRBV11-3 to TRBJ2-2, with 10 nucleotides matching TRBD1. Germline trimming cut 6 bases from V and 5 bases from J; bases unmatched to any gene: 6. Germline assignment: CDR1 SGHNT and CDR2 YENEEA. This CDR3 is built from 15 residues. The CDR3 is CASSRGQGQTGELFF. CDR3 nucleotide sequence: TGTGCCAGCAGTCGGGGACAGGGGCAAACCGGGGAGCTGTTTTTT.

J is TRBJ2-5 and V is TRBV5-1, with D tentatively TRBD2 (6 bases). V lost 3 bases to trimming and J lost 4 bases, with 16 bases between them. The germline V gene encodes CDR1 SGHRS and CDR2 YFSETQ. This CDR3 is built from 15 residues. The CDR3 sequence is CASSSDYRRLETQYF. As DNA, the CDR3 is TGCGCCAGCAGCTCGGACTACCGGCGCTTAGAGACCCAGTACTTC.

Note on this clone: This same CDR3 is encoded by further DNA sequences in the sample. The chain employs TRBV2 and TRBJ2-5; D is ambiguous. V was cut by 5 bases and J by 4 bases, with 5 bases left in between. The CDR3 has 11 amino acids. Germline CDR1 and CDR2: SNHLY and FYNNEI. The CDR3 bases are TGTGCCAGCAGTTTGGGAGAGACCCAGTACTTC. Its translation: CASSLGETQYF.

The chain carries TRBV7-8 and TRBJ2-1; D is perhaps TRBD1 or TRBD2 (5 bases each). V lost 5 bases and J lost 1, with 12 bases in between. This CDR3 has 15 amino acids. In germline, CDR1 is SGHVS, CDR2 FQNEAQ. The CDR3 spells CASSTGAVSYNEQFF. For the CDR3, the DNA is TGTGCCAGCAGCACCGGGGCGGTATCCTACAATGAGCAGTTCTTC.

The CDR3 sequence is CASSPGHTTRLLEQFF. The DNA of the CDR3 is TGTGCCAGCTCACCGGGACACACTACCAGACTGCTTGAGCAGTTCTTC. The chain links TRBV18 to TRBJ2-1; maybe TRBD1 (6 bases). V shed 3 bases and J shed 9 bases, with 21 bases lying between them. Per germline, CDR1 KGHSH and CDR2 LQKENI. The CDR3 length is 16 residues.

This chain uses TRBV5-1 with TRBJ1-3; 7 nucleotides match TRBD1. Germline CDR1 SGHRS, CDR2 YFSETQ. The V and J ends lost 4 bases and 2 bases, in that order; junction bases with no gene match: 6. CDR3 length: 15 amino acids. The CDR3 bases are TGCGCCAGCAGCGTAAACAGGGGAACTGGAAACACCATATATTTT. This encodes CASSVNRGTGNTIYF.

This chain links TRBV4-1 with TRBJ1-5; D is unclear. The CDR3 length is 16 residues. The V end lost 0 bases, the J end lost 2 bases, and 11 bases lay between the germline ends. Germline V gene sequence: CDR1 MGHRA, CDR2 YSYEKL. CDR3 protein: CASSQEDFGGNQPQHF. DNA for the CDR3: TGCGCCAGCAGCCAAGAAGATTTCGGAGGCAATCAGCCCCAGCATTTT.

Turning to this clone: The sample holds other DNA sequences that translate to the same CDR3. The chain recombines TRBV28 with TRBJ1-5, with D maybe TRBD1 (5 bases). There are 14 residues in the CDR3. The V and J ends lost 4 bases and 2 bases respectively, with 9 bases between them. Germline CDR1 reads MDHEN; CDR2 reads SYDVKM. The CDR3 protein is CASSSGGGNQPQHF. The CDR3 DNA is TGTGCCAGCAGTTCGGGGGGAGGCAATCAGCCCCAGCATTTT.

This rearrangement joins TRBV29-1 to TRBJ2-1, with 14 bases matching TRBD2. Looked up from germline, CDR1 is SQVTM and CDR2 is ANQGSEA. V dropped 8 bases and J dropped 9; count of bases not matched to a gene: 9. The CDR3 is made up of 14 amino acids. The CDR3 reads CSSRLAGGPGEQFF. CDR3 coding DNA: TGCAGCTCTCGACTAGCGGGAGGGCCTGGTGAGCAGTTCTTC.

The V and J genes are TRBV11-2 and TRBJ2-7; 10 bases fit TRBD1. The V gene's germline CDR1 is SGHAT and CDR2 FQNNGV. This CDR3 contains 11 residues. CDR3 nucleotide sequence: TGTGCGGGACAGGGGATGTACGAGCAGTACTTC. This translates into CAGQGMYEQYF.